This TCR beta chain comes out of a study of blood T cells in healthy people across ages. Study background: Through template switching, about one barcoded beta molecule was captured per two T cells, as measured in model experiments.

This clonotype has a count of ten or more. The antigen is undetermined. Overall study results and limits: When set beside aged donors, long-lived donors presented more naive CD4+ cells and higher diversity.

The germline CDR1 and CDR2 sequences are LGHDT and YNNKEL (reference sequence). V lost 8 bases, J lost 2 bases, and 5 bases stayed unmatched. The CDR3 sequence is 13 residues long. It was with a sample-barcoded 5' primer and a J-beta primer mix that a second PCR of about 6 to 12 cycles was run. Each CDR3 protein gets one entry after TCRdb re-called the 5' RACE reads with MiXCR. The profile shows under 800,000 distinct CDR3 sequences, around 20% of them singletons. Sequencing used blood. This sequence joins TRBV3-1 and TRBJ2-5; 7 bases agree with TRBD1. This sequence originates from a man aged 65 to 79 in good health. In DNA form, the CDR3 reads TGTGCCAGCTTACTCAGGGGGCAAGAGACCCAGTACTTC. Encoded protein: CASLLRGQETQYF.